This T cell receptor (beta chain) was profiled in a study of preoperative IRX-2 immunotherapy in early breast cancer. Using immunoSEQ multiplex PCR, the repertoire was profiled, and TCRdb retains in-frame clones only, with some absent. The repertoire holds tens of thousands of clones, with around 80% as singletons. The sample's treatment: preoperative locoregional IRX-2 cytokine immunotherapy. Preoperative locoregional IRX-2 cytokine immunotherapy was tested in the phase Ib source study. Trimming shortened V by 9 bases and J by 2 bases, and 11 bases separated the two germline ends. The germline V gene has CDR1 MNHGY and CDR2 SAAAGT. The CDR3 loop spans 12 amino acids.

The sample in question was lymph node tissue, obtained after IRX-2 immunotherapy. This TCR was recovered from a human donor with breast cancer. This chain joins TRBV6-8 and TRBJ2-7, with D possibly being TRBD1 (6 bases). The CDR3 DNA reads TGTGCCAGTCGGGGACACCCCTACGAGCAGTACTTC. This sequence encodes CASRGHPYEQYF.